These 10 T cell receptor beta chains were sequenced from one sample in a study of T cell responses to AZD1222 COVID-19 vaccine. Only in-frame clones appear in the TCRdb table, and some are missing; sequencing was by immunoSEQ multiplex PCR. The sample gives more than 110,000 clones, 92% of which show up once; approximately 3.4% is in the top ten. This specimen was peripheral blood, taken on day 0 of AZD1222 vaccination. These receptors were taken from an adult in good health.

The CDR3 region is CASSSGSTTDTQYF. For the CDR3, the DNA is TGTGCCAGCAGTAGCGGGAGTACCACAGATACGCAGTATTTT. The chain is built from TRBV6-5 and TRBJ2-3; 8 bases map to TRBD2. The junction had 3 bases not matched to a gene; V was cut back by 5 bases and J by 2 bases. Germline lookup yields CDR1 MNHEY and CDR2 SVGAGI. This CDR3 contains 14 residues.

The chain employs TRBV19 and TRBJ1-1; tentative D call: TRBD1 (5 bases). Germline CDR1 is LNHDA and CDR2 is SQIVND (reference sequence). V gave up 6 bases and J gave up 5 bases, with 10 bases separating them. There are 12 residues in the CDR3. This chain's CDR3 is CASRLGATEAFF. DNA for the CDR3: TGTGCCAGTAGGCTCGGGGCGACTGAAGCTTTCTTT.

The rearrangement uses TRBV13 and TRBJ1-1; perhaps TRBD1 as D (6 bases). The germline CDR1 and CDR2 sequences are PRHDT and FYEKMQ (reference sequence). The V and J ends lost 1 base and 7 bases respectively, with 13 bases between them. The CDR3 contains 14 residues. The CDR3 region is CASSLDRGAGEAFF. As DNA, the CDR3 is TGTGCCAGCAGCTTAGATCGGGGGGCGGGTGAAGCTTTCTTT.

Concerning this clone itself: An end of the junction differs from the germline gene, which may be a read error. The chain is built from TRBV2 and TRBJ2-7; 7 bases are a match to TRBD2. This CDR3 region has 16 residues. Germline CDR1 and CDR2: SNHLY and FYNNEI. The CDR3 DNA reads TGTGCCAGCAGGGAAGAAGGCCTAGCGGTCAGCTACGAGCAGTACTTC. It translates to CASREEGLAVSYEQYF.

The chain uses TRBV4-2 and TRBJ2-7, with D hard to call. Trimming stripped 0 bases from V and 4 bases from J, with 10 bases between. From germline, CDR1 is LGHNA and CDR2 YNFKEQ. CDR3 length equals 14 residues. The CDR3 loop is CASSQDLGRYEQYF. In DNA form, the CDR3 reads TGTGCCAGCAGCCAAGATCTGGGAAGGTACGAGCAGTACTTC.

V usage is TRBV6-5 and J usage is TRBJ1-1; D gene unclear. CDR1 is MNHEY and CDR2 is SVGAGI in the germline V gene. The ends were cut back, 8 bases at V and 1 base at J, with 2 bases in the middle. The CDR3 is 10 residues long. CDR3 DNA sequence: TGTGCCAGCCAGAACACTGAAGCTTTCTTT. Encoded protein: CASQNTEAFF.

Here the CDR3 reads CASSGRGAANEKLFF. The DNA for the CDR3 is TGTGCCAGTAGCGGAAGGGGGGCGGCTAATGAAAAACTGTTTTTT. The genes are TRBV19 and TRBJ1-4; a weak D match, TRBD1 (6 bases). The CDR3 extends over 15 amino acids. V gave up 6 bases and J gave up 3 bases, with 14 bases separating them. Germline values: CDR1 LNHDA, CDR2 SQIVND (reference sequence).

V gene TRBV28 combines with J gene TRBJ1-6, with 7 nucleotides matching TRBD1. The trim removed 5 bases at V and 5 bases at J, leaving 6 bases unmatched. The CDR3 covers 15 residues. In germline, CDR1 is MDHEN, CDR2 SYDVKM. CDR3 sequence: CASSQGQHNNSPLHF. The CDR3 DNA reads as TGTGCCAGCAGTCAGGGACAGCACAATAATTCACCCCTCCACTTT. The full variable domain, in which reference TRBV28 and TRBJ1-6 provide the parts outside the CDR3, is DVKVTQSSRYLVKRTGEKVFLECVQDMDHENMFWYRQDPGLGLRLIYFSYDVKMKEKGDIPEGYSVSREKKERFSLILESASTNQTSMYLCASSQGQHNNSPLHFGNGTRLTVT.

The genes are TRBV7-2 and TRBJ2-3; D possibly corresponds to TRBD1 (5 bases). The V and J ends lost 1 base and 6 bases respectively, with 14 bases between them. CDR3 length: 15 residues. CDR1 and CDR2 (germline): SGHTA, FQGNSA. The CDR3 bases are TGTGCCAGCAGCTTAGATTTCAGGGTGAGGGATACGCAGTATTTT. Encoded protein: CASSLDFRVRDTQYF.

CDR3 DNA: TGTGCCAGCAGCACGGGACAGGGGGTTAACTATGGCTACACCTTC. It encodes CASSTGQGVNYGYTF. V is TRBV7-2 and J is TRBJ1-2; 11 bases fit TRBD1. V lost 5 bases, J lost 1 base, and 3 bases stayed unmatched. CDR1 is SGHTA, CDR2 FQGNSA, per germline. The CDR3 runs to 15 residues.